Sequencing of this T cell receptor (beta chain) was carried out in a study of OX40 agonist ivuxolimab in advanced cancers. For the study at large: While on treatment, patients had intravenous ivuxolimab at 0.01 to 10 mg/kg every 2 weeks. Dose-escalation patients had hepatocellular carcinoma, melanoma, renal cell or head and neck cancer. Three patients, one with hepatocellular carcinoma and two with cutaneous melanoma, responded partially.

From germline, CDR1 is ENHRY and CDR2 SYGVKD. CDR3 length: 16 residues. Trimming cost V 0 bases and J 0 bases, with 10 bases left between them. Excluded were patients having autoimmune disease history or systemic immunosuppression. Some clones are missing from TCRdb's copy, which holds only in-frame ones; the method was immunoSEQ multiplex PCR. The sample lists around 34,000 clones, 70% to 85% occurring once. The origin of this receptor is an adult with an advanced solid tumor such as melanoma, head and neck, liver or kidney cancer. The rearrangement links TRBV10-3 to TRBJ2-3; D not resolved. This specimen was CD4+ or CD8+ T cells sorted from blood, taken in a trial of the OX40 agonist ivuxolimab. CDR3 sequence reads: CAISESRTASTDTQYF. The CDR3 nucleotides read TGTGCCATCAGTGAGTCGAGAACTGCCAGCACAGATACGCAGTATTTT.